This TCR beta chain came from a study of T cell repertoires in ileal Crohn's disease. Notes on the study in general: Clonal expansions were more frequent in active smokers than non-smokers at surgery. Every patient over 26.8% clonality showed endoscopic recurrence.

The germline V gene has CDR1 LNHDA and CDR2 SQIVND (reference sequence). The CDR3 consists of 14 residues. Between the trimmed V and J ends, which lost 4 bases and 8 bases, there was a span of 15 bases. The data were produced by immunoSEQ multiplex PCR, yet TCRdb's version contains in-frame clones alone and is incomplete. This repertoire shows about 6,600 clones, about two thirds found once; its top ten account for about 10%. Details on this clone: The antigen is unknown.

This TCR was recovered from an adult with Crohn's disease. The chain is built from TRBV19 and TRBJ1-5; D might be TRBD1 (6 bases). The specimen was ileal tissue. For the CDR3, the DNA is TGTGCCAGTAGTAGGACAGCGCAAGGGGAGCCCCAGCATTTT. Its protein is CASSRTAQGEPQHF.